This T cell receptor beta chain was identified in a study of Graves' ophthalmopathy and Graves' hyperthyroidism. PBMCs stemmed from around 9.1 ml of fresh peripheral blood. Deletions cut 3 bases from V and 1 base from J, with 7 bases between. CDR1 is LNHNV and CDR2 is YYDKDF in the germline V gene (reference sequence). This CDR3 is built from 13 residues. From RNA, the CDR3 regions of TCR beta chains were amplified and sequenced. An opening RT-PCR round employed HTBI primers and preceded a second-round multiplex PCR. TCRdb called the multiplex PCR reads again in MiXCR, with one record for every CDR3 protein. The sample holds 500,000 to 800,000 distinct CDR3 sequences, under 50% seen once.

Sequenced input: peripheral blood. The chain has TRBV15 and TRBJ2-7; D not certain. The clonotype originates from an adult man with Graves' ophthalmopathy. This chain's CDR3 is CATSSELSYEQYF. The CDR3 DNA follows: TGTGCCACCAGCAGTGAACTTTCCTACGAGCAGTACTTC.